Sequencing of this TCR beta chain was carried out in a study of blood T cell repertoires in COVID-19. The overall study: Donors in the United States, Italy and Spain gave samples during acute or convalescent COVID-19. Sources were T cells, B-cell-depleted T cells, or PBMCs; the material itself was cDNA or gDNA.

As processed by the authors: Amplification of reference gene primers provided the estimated nucleated cell counts. TCRdb's copy holds only in-frame clones and misses some; the assay was immunoSEQ multiplex PCR. D and trimming come from the DNA, and the V and J calls and clone size come from that table. The data contain tens of thousands of clones, over 70% of them singletons. This CDR3 contains 16 residues. The V end lost 0 bases, the J end lost 2 bases, and 13 bases lay between the germline ends. CDR1 is SGHVS, CDR2 FNYEAQ, per germline. This clone was seen a single time. The J gene is TRBJ2-5, the V gene TRBV7-6; the D gene is possibly TRBD1 (5 bases). Sequencing was performed on peripheral blood. This clonotype was sampled from an older man with active or convalescent COVID-19. The chain's CDR3 is CASSLAGRQGQETQYF. CDR3 in DNA: TGTGCCAGCAGCTTAGCGGGGCGCCAGGGTCAAGAGACCCAGTACTTC.